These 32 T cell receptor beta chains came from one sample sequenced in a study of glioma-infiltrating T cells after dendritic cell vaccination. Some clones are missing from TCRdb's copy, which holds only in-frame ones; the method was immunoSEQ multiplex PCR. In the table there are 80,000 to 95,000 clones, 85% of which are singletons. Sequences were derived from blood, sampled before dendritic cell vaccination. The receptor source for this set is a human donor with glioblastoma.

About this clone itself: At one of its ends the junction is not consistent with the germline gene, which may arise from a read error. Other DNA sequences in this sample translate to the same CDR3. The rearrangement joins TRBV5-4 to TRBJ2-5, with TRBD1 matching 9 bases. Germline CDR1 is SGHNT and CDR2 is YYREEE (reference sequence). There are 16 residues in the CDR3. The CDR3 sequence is CASSLVPGQGGETQYF. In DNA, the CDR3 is TGTGCCAGCAGTTTGGTTCCGGGACAGGGAGGAGAGACCCAGTACTTC.

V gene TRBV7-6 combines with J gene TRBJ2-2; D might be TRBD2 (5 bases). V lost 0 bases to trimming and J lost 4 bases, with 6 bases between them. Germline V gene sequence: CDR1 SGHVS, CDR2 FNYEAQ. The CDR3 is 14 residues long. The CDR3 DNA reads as TGTGCCAGCAGCTTAGCAGGAGGCACCGGGGAGCTGTTTTTT. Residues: CASSLAGGTGELFF.

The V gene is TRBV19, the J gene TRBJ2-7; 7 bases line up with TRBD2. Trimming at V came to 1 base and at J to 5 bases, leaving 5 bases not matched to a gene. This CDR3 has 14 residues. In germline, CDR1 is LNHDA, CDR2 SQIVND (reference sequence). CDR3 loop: CASSIGGSNHEQYF. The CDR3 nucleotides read TGTGCCAGTAGTATAGGCGGGAGCAACCACGAGCAGTACTTC.

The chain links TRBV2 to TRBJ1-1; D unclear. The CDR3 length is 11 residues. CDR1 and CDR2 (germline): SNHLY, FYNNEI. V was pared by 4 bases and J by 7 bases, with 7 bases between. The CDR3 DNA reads TGTGCCAGCAGTGTGGGAGTTGAAGCTTTCTTT. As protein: CASSVGVEAFF. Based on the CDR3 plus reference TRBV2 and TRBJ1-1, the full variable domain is EPEVTQTPSHQVTQMGQEVILRCVPISNHLYFYWYRQILGQKVEFLVSFYNNEISEKSEIFDDQFSVERPDGSNFTLKIRSTKLEDSAMYFCASSVGVEAFFGQGTRLTVV.

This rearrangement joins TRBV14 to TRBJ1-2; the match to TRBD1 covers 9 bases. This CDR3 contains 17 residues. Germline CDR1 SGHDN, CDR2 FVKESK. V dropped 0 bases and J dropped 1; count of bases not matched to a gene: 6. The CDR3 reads CASSQDPGTGLNYGYTF. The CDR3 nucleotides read TGTGCCAGCAGCCAAGATCCGGGGACAGGGCTTAACTATGGCTACACCTTC. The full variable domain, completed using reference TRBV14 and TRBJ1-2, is EAGVTQFPSHSVIEKGQTVTLRCDPISGHDNLYWYRRVMGKEIKFLLHFVKESKQDESGMPNNRFLAERTGGTYSTLKVQPAELEDSGVYFCASSQDPGTGLNYGYTFGSGTRLTVV.

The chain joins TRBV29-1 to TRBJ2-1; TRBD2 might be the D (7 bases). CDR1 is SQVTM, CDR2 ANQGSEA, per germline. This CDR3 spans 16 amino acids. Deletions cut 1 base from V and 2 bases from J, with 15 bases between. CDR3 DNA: TGCAGCGTTGAAGCCTGGGGGGGCAGGGCCTACAATGAGCAGTTCTTC. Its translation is CSVEAWGGRAYNEQFF.

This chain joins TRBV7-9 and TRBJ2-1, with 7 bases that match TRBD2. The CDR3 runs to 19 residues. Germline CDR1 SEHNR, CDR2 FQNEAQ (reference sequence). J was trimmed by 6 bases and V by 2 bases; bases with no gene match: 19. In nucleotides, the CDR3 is TGTGCCAGCAGCTTATTTCTGGGCTGGGGGGGGACGTTAGGCAATGAGCAGTTCTTC. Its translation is CASSLFLGWGGTLGNEQFF.

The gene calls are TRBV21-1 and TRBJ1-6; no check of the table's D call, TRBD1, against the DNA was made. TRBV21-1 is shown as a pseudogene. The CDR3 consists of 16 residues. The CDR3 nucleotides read TGTGCCAGCAGCCTACTACAGGTAAACTATAATTCACCCCTCCACTTT. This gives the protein CASSLLQVNYNSPLHF.

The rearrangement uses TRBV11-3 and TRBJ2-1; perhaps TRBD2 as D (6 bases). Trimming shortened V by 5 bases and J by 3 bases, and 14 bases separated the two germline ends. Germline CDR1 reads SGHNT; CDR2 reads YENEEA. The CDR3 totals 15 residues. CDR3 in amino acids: CASSLQGGDYNEQFF. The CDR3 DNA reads TGTGCCAGCAGCCTCCAAGGAGGGGACTACAATGAGCAGTTCTTC. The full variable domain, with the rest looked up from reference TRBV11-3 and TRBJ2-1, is EAGVVQSPRYKIIEKKQPVAFWCNPISGHNTLYWYLQNLGQGPELLIRYENEEAVDDSQLPKDRFSAERLKGVDSTLKIQPAELGDSAVYLCASSLQGGDYNEQFFGPGTRLTVL.

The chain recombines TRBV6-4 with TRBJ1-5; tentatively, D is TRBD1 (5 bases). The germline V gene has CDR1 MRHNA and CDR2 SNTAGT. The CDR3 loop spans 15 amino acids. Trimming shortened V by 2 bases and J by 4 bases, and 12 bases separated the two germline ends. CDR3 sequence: CASSDTAGQNQPQHF. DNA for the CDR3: TGTGCCAGCAGTGACACGGCAGGGCAAAATCAGCCCCAGCATTTT.

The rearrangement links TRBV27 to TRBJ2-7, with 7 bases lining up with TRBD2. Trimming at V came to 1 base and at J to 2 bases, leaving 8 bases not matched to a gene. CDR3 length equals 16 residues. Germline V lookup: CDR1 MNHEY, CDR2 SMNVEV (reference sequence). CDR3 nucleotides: TGTGCCAGCAGTTTATGGGAGGGAATCAGAGCCTACGAGCAGTACTTC. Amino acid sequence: CASSLWEGIRAYEQYF.

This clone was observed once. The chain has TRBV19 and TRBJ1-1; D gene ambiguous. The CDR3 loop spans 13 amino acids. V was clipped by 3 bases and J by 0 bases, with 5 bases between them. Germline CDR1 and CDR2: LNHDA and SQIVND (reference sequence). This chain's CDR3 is CASSIRLNTEAFF. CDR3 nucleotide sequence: TGTGCCAGTAGTATTCGTCTGAACACTGAAGCTTTCTTT.

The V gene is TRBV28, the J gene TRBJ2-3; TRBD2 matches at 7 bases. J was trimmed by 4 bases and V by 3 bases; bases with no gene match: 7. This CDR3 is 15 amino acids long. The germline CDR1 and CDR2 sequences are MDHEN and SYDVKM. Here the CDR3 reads CASSFRRELSDTQYF. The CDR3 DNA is TGTGCCAGCAGTTTCCGGCGGGAGCTGTCAGATACGCAGTATTTT.

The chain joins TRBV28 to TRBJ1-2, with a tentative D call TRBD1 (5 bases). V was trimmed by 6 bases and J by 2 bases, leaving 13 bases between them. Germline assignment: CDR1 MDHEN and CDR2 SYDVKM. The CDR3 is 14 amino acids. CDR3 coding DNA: TGTGCCAGCAGCGGGACTCCCGGAAACTATGGCTACACCTTC. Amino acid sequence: CASSGTPGNYGYTF.

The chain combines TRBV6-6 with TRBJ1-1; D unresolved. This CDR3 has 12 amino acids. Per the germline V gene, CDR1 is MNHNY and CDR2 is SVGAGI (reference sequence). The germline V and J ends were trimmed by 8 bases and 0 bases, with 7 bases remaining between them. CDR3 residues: CASLYMNTEAFF. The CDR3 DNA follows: TGTGCCAGCTTATATATGAACACTGAAGCTTTCTTT.

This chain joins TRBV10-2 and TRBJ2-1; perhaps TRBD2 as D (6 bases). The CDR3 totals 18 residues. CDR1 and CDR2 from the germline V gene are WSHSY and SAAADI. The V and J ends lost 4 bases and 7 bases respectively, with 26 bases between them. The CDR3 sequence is CASSGSPFLRRVENEQFF. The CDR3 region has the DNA TGCGCCAGCAGTGGGTCCCCCTTCTTGCGGAGGGTCGAGAATGAGCAGTTCTTC.

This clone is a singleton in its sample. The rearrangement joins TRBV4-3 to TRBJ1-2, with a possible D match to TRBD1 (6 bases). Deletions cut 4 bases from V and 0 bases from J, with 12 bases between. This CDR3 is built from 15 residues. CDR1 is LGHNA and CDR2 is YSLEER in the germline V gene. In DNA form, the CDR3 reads TGCGCCAGCAGCCGCGGACAGCCAGCTAACTATGGCTACACCTTC. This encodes CASSRGQPANYGYTF.

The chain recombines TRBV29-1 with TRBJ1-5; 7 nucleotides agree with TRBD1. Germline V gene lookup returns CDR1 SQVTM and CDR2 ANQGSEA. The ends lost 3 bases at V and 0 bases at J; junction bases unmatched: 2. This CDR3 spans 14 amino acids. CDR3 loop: CSVDTGVSNQPQHF. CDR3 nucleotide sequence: TGCAGCGTTGATACAGGGGTTAGCAATCAGCCCCAGCATTTT.

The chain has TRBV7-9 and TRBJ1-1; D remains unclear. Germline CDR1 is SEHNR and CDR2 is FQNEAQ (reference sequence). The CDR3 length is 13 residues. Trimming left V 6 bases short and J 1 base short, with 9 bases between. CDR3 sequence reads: CASSSQSNTEAFF. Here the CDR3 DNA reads TGTGCCAGCAGTTCTCAGTCGAACACTGAAGCTTTCTTT.

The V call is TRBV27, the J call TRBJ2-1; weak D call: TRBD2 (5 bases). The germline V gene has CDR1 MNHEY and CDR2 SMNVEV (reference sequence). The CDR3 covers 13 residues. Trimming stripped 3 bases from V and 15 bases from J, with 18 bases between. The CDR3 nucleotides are TGTGCCAGCAGTTTCCTCCAAGGCAAAGCGGTGTTCTTC. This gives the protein CASSFLQGKAVFF.

CDR3 coding DNA: TGTGCCAGCAGCTTCGGGGGGACGGATAACTATGGCTACACCTTC. Encoded protein: CASSFGGTDNYGYTF. The chain joins TRBV7-3 to TRBJ1-2; a possible D gene is TRBD1 (5 bases). Trimming removed 3 bases from V and 1 base from J, with 12 bases in between. Germline V CDR1 and CDR2: SGHTA, FQGTGA. The CDR3 contains 15 residues. Full variable domain (rest looked up from reference TRBV7-3 and TRBJ1-2): GAGVSQTPSNKVTEKGKYVELRCDPISGHTALYWYRQSLGQGPEFLIYFQGTGAADDSGLPNDRFFAVRPEGSVSTLKIQRTERGDSAVYLCASSFGGTDNYGYTFGSGTRLTVV.

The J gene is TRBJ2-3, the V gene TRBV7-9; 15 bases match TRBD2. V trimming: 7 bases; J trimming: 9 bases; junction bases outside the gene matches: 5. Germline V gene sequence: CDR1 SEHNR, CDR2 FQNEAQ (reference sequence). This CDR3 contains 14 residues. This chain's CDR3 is CASNSGLAGGTQYF. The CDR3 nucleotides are TGTGCCAGCAACTCCGGACTAGCGGGAGGGACGCAGTATTTT.

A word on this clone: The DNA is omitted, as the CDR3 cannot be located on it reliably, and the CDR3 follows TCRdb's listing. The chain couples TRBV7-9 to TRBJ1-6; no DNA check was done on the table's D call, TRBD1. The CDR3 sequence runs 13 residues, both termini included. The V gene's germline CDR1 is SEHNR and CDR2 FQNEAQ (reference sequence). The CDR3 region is CASSFGAGALSFF.

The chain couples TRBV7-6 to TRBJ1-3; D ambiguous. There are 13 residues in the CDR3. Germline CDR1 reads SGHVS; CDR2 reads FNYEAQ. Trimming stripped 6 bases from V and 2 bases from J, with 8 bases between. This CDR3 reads CASSGVTGNTIYF. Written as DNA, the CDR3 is TGTGCCAGCAGTGGAGTTACTGGAAACACCATATATTTT.

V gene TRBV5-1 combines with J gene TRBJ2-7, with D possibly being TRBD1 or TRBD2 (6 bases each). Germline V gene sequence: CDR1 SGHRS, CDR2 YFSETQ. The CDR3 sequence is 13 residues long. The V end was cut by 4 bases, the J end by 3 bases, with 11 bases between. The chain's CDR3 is CASSVGGFYEQYF. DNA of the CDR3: TGCGCCAGCAGCGTGGGGGGCTTCTACGAGCAGTACTTC.

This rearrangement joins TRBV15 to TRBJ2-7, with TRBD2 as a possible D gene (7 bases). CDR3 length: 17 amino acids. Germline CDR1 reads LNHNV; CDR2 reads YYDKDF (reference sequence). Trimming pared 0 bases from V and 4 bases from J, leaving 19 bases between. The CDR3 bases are TGTGCCACCAGCAGAGATCCCGGCCGGGGGGCGAGGTACGAGCAGTACTTC. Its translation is CATSRDPGRGARYEQYF.

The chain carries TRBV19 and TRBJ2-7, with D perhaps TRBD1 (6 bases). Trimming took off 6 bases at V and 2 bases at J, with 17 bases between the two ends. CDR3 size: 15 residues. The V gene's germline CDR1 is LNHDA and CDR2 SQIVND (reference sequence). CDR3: CASSVSWTETYEQYF. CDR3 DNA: TGTGCCAGTAGCGTTTCTTGGACAGAGACCTACGAGCAGTACTTC.

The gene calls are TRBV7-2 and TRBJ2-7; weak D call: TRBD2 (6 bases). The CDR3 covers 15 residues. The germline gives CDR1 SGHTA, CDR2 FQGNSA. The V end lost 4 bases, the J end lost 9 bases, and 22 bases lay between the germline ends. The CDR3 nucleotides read TGTGCCAGCAGCTCCCAATCCGGGACTCTACGATCGCAGTACTTC. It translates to CASSSQSGTLRSQYF.

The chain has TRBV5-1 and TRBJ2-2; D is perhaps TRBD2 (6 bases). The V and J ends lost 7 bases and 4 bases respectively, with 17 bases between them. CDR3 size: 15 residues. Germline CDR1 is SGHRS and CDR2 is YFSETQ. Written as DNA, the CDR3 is TGCGCCAGCCATTTGGCCGGGGGAACCACCGGGGAGCTGTTTTTT. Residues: CASHLAGGTTGELFF.

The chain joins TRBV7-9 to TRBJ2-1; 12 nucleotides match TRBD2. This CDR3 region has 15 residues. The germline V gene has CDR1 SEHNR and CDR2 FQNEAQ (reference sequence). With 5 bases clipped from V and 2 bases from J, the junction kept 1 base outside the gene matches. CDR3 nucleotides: TGTGCCAGCAGCCGACTAGCGGGAGCCTACAATGAGCAGTTCTTC. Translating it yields CASSRLAGAYNEQFF.

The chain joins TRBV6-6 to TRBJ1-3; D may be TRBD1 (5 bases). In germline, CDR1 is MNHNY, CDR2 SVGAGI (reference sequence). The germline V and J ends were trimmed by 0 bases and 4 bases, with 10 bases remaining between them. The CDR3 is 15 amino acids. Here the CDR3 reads CASSYSREFGNTIYF. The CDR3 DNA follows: TGTGCCAGCAGTTACTCCAGGGAATTCGGAAACACCATATATTTT.

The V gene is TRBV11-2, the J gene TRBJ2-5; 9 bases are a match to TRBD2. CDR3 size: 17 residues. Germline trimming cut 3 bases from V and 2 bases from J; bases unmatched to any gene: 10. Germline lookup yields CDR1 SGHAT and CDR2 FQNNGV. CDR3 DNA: TGTGCCAGCAGCTTCGGCGGGAGGGGAACCCCACAAGAGACCCAGTACTTC. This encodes CASSFGGRGTPQETQYF.